The clone carrying this T cell receptor (beta chain) was observed a single time. Antigen specificity is unknown. The table came from immunoSEQ multiplex PCR; TCRdb's copy has only in-frame clones and leaves some out. The sample consists of approximately 120,000 clones, around nine tenths of them appearing once. This sample is drawn from a study of T cell responses to AZD1222 COVID-19 vaccine. Study in general: Timing groups of about 4 and about 12 weeks for second doses were pooled. Overall study results and limits: Repertoire sampling occurred only after the peak T cell response. Targets within unmutated variant regions were reportedly found for nearly half of spike-specific TCRs. Spike-specific TCR depth and breadth grew after two AZD1222 doses.

CDR1 and CDR2 from the germline V gene are SGHDT and YYEEEE. The CDR3 length is 15 residues. The trim removed 5 bases at V and 1 base at J, leaving 7 bases unmatched. This TCR was sampled from an adult in good health. The sample was peripheral blood, taken on day 0 of AZD1222 vaccination. The chain combines TRBV5-6 with TRBJ2-7; 9 positions agree with TRBD1. The CDR3 reads CASRPTGGLSYEQYF. In DNA, the CDR3 is TGTGCCAGCAGGCCTACAGGGGGCTTGTCCTACGAGCAGTACTTC.